This T cell receptor beta chain was identified during a study of blood T cell repertoires in COVID-19. Assay: immunoSEQ multiplex PCR; the TCRdb copy retains only in-frame clones and omits some. The sample holds under 70,000 clones, roughly 80% seen once. V was pared by 4 bases and J by 3 bases, with 13 bases between. In germline, CDR1 is SGHTA, CDR2 FQGNSA. This CDR3 region has 15 residues. Source material: peripheral blood. The clonotype was recovered from a man between 60 and 75 years old with acute or convalescent COVID-19. The genes are TRBV7-2 and TRBJ2-1, with D tentatively TRBD1 (6 bases). DNA of the CDR3: TGTGCCAGCAGCTCTTCTGGGGACAACTACAATGAGCAGTTCTTC. This gives the protein CASSSSGDNYNEQFF. Filled out from reference TRBV7-2 and TRBJ2-1, the complete variable domain reads GAGVSQSPSNKVTEKGKDVELRCDPISGHTALYWYRQSLGQGLEFLIYFQGNSAPDKSGLPSDRFSAERTGGSVSTLTIQRTQQEDSAVYLCASSSSGDNYNEQFFGPGTRLTVL.